A single sample gave rise to the 5 T cell receptor beta chains below, sequenced in a study of STAT5B mutations in CD4+ large granular lymphocyte leukemia. TCRdb's table, derived via immunoSEQ multiplex PCR, lists solely in-frame clones and lacks some. Seen here are 9,000 to 10,000 clones, roughly 80% observed once, and the top ten hold about 64%. The sequencing input was PBMCs. The receptors derive from a man aged 60-69 years with CD4+ T-cell large granular lymphocyte leukemia.

The chain links TRBV19 to TRBJ2-5; possibly TRBD1 or TRBD2 for D (6 bases each). V was cut by 7 bases and J by 5 bases, with 17 bases left in between. Germline V gene lookup returns CDR1 LNHDA and CDR2 SQIVND (reference sequence). CDR3 length: 14 residues. DNA of the CDR3: TGTGCCAGTACCCTGAAGGGGGGCTTGGAGACCCAGTACTTC. Amino acids: CASTLKGGLETQYF.

This chain links TRBV27 with TRBJ1-3; TRBD1 is a possible D gene (5 bases). The CDR3 extends over 14 amino acids. The germline V gene has CDR1 MNHEY and CDR2 SMNVEV (reference sequence). Trimming stripped 6 bases from V and 7 bases from J, with 16 bases between. For the CDR3, the DNA is TGTGCCAGCAGCCGCAACCCCCGACAGAACACCATATATTTT. Translated, it gives CASSRNPRQNTIYF.

The V gene is TRBV11-3, the J gene TRBJ2-3, with TRBD2 identical over 8 bases. CDR1 is SGHNT, CDR2 YENEEA, per germline. This CDR3 has 14 residues. V was clipped by 5 bases and J by 4 bases; unmatched bases: 5. CDR3 bases: TGTGCCAGCAGCCCTGGGACTAGTGCAGATACGCAGTATTTT. It is translated as CASSPGTSADTQYF.

J is TRBJ2-7 and V is TRBV7-9; TRBD1 might be the D (5 bases). V was cut by 1 base and J by 0 bases, with 10 bases left in between. Germline CDR1 SEHNR, CDR2 FQNEAQ (reference sequence). The CDR3 consists of 15 residues. Here the CDR3 reads CASSLGGRDSYEQYF. CDR3 in DNA: TGTGCCAGCAGCTTAGGGGGCAGGGACTCCTACGAGCAGTACTTC.

This clone is termed medium-sized (0.01 to 0.1%). The chain uses TRBV6-5 and TRBJ2-7; TRBD1 aligns across 9 bases. From germline, CDR1 is MNHEY and CDR2 SVGAGI. Trimming removed 7 bases from V and 6 bases from J; junction bases left unmatched: 7. The CDR3 sequence is 13 residues long. The CDR3 sequence: CASNQQGASEQYF. The DNA of the CDR3 is TGTGCCAGCAATCAACAGGGGGCTTCCGAGCAGTACTTC.